This T cell receptor beta chain was captured in a study of blood T cell repertoires in COVID-19. The CDR3 length is 15 residues. Losses at the gene ends were 5 bases for V and 9 bases for J; bases not matched to a gene: 14. The germline V gene has CDR1 MNHEY and CDR2 SVGAGI. Using immunoSEQ multiplex PCR, the repertoire was profiled, and TCRdb retains in-frame clones only, with some absent. The sample holds roughly 200,000 clones, about 83% seen once. The J gene is TRBJ1-2, the V gene TRBV6-5; 8 nucleotides match TRBD1. What was sequenced was peripheral blood. This receptor was identified in a man aged 40-55 years with active or convalescent COVID-19. The CDR3 loop is CASSRTGGRTISYTF. In DNA, the CDR3 is TGTGCCAGCAGTAGAACAGGGGGGCGAACGATAAGCTACACCTTC.